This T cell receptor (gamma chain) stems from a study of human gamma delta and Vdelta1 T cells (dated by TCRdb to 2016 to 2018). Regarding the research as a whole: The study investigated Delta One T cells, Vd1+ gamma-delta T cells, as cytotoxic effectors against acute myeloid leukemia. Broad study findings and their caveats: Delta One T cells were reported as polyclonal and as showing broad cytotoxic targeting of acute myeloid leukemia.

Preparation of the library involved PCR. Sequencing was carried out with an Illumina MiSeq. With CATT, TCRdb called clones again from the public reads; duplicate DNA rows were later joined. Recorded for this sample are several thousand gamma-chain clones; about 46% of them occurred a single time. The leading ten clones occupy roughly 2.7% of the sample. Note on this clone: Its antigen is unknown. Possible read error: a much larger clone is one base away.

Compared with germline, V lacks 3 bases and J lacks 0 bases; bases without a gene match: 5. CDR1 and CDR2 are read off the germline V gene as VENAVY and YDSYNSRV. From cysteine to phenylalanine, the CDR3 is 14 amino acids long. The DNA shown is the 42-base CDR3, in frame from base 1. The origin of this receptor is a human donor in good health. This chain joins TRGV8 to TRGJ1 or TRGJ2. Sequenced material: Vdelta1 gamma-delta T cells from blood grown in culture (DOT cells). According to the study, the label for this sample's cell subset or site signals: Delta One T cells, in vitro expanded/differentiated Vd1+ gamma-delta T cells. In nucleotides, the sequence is TGTGCCACCTGGGATGGTCCGAATTATTATAAGAAACTCTTT. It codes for CATWDGPNYYKKLF.